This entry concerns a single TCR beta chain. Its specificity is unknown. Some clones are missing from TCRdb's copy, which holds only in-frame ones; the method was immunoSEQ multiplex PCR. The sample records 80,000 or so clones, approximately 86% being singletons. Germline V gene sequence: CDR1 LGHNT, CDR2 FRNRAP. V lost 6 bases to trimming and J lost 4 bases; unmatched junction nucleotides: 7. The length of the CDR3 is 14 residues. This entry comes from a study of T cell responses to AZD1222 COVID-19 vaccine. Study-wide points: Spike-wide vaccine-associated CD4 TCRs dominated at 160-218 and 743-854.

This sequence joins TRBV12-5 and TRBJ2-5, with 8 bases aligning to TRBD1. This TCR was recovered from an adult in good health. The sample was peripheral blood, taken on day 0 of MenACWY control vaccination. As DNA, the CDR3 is TGTGCTAGTGGAAAAGGACAGGGAGGAGAGACCCAGTACTTC. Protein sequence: CASGKGQGGETQYF.